These 10 T cell receptor beta chains originate from one sample sequenced in a study of cytomegalovirus exposure and HLA in healthy donors (TCRdb year 2017). The library relied on the immunoSEQ multiplex PCR assay. For the multiplex PCR, a mixture combining 60 forward primers for TCR Vbeta segments and 13 reverse primers for TCR Jbeta segments was used. Here the immuneACCESS table is served through TCRdb, limited to in-frame sequences with V and J called. Missing clones are a known gap in these copies; in checked studies unresolved V genes cover under half, and the rest lacks a known reason. The sample has about 110,000 clones on record, about 74% of them singletons. The top ten constitute 14% of the sample. Sequencing was performed on PBMCs. These TCRs come from a woman aged 40 to 50 in good health and CMV-seropositive.

The genes are TRBV9 and TRBJ2-1; 10 bases are a match to TRBD2. The CDR3 is 16 amino acids. Germline V lookup: CDR1 SGDLS, CDR2 YYNGEE. V shed 3 bases and J 7 bases; nucleotides not matched to a gene: 10. The CDR3 region has the DNA TGTGCCAGCAGCGAGCCCTCCGCTAGCGGGGGTAATGAGCAGTTCTTC. It translates to CASSEPSASGGNEQFF.

The gene calls are TRBV4-1 and TRBJ2-7; weak D call: TRBD2 (6 bases). The CDR3 runs to 17 residues. V was clipped by 1 base and J by 0 bases, with 16 bases between them. Germline V lookup: CDR1 MGHRA, CDR2 YSYEKL. Written as DNA, the CDR3 is TGCGCCAGCAGCCAAGGCGGAGGGAGGAGCCTCTCCTACGAGCAGTACTTC. It is translated as CASSQGGGRSLSYEQYF.

Comments on this clone: Sequence at one end of the junction differs from germline and may be a read error. The chain employs TRBV5-4 and TRBJ1-5; D gene uncertain. The CDR3 sequence is 15 residues long. The germline CDR1 and CDR2 sequences are SGHNT and YYREEE (reference sequence). In DNA, the CDR3 is TGTGCCAGCAGCTTGGGCGGGGATAGCCATCAGCCCCAGCATTTT. It specifies CASSLGGDSHQPQHF.

This clone was seen a few times. The chain recombines TRBV7-3 with TRBJ2-6, with TRBD2 matching 7 bases. Trimming at V came to 4 bases and at J to 1 base, leaving 4 bases not matched to a gene. In germline, CDR1 is SGHTA, CDR2 FQGTGA. The CDR3 covers 16 residues. CDR3 in DNA: TGTGCCAGCAGCTCGGTCGGGGGGTCTGGGGCCAACGTCCTGACTTTC. Residues: CASSSVGGSGANVLTF.

The chain joins TRBV2 to TRBJ2-7; D unresolved. The CDR3 contains 11 residues. CDR1 and CDR2 from the germline V gene are SNHLY and FYNNEI. V shed 3 bases and J shed 8 bases, with 8 bases lying between them. The chain's CDR3 is CASSESIQQYF. CDR3 DNA sequence: TGTGCCAGCAGTGAGTCCATCCAGCAGTACTTC.

The chain carries TRBV15 and TRBJ1-5; 7 bases fit TRBD1. CDR1 is LNHNV, CDR2 YYDKDF, per germline (reference sequence). The CDR3 length is 15 residues. V shed 5 bases, J shed 4 bases, and the junction held 8 bases outside the gene matches. This CDR3 is CATSAIGGLNQPQHF. DNA of the CDR3: TGTGCCACCAGCGCCATAGGGGGCCTGAATCAGCCCCAGCATTTT.

This sequence joins TRBV6-5 and TRBJ2-5, with D perhaps matching TRBD2 (7 bases). Germline CDR1 and CDR2: MNHEY and SVGAGI. This CDR3 has 14 amino acids. Trimming took off 4 bases at V and 5 bases at J, with 14 bases between the two ends. CDR3 residues: CASSSGGALETQYF. As DNA, the CDR3 is TGTGCCAGCAGTTCTGGGGGGGCCCTGGAGACCCAGTACTTC.

The chain employs TRBV7-2 and TRBJ2-5; 7 bases fit TRBD2. The germline V gene has CDR1 SGHTA and CDR2 FQGNSA. This CDR3 is 13 amino acids long. Trimming cost V 5 bases and J 3 bases; bases outside gene matches: 3. CDR3 coding DNA: TGTGCCAGCAGCCGTGGGACTAAAGAGACCCAGTACTTC. Its translation: CASSRGTKETQYF.

This chain joins TRBV4-3 and TRBJ2-3; 10 bases match TRBD1. The CDR3 is 16 residues long. J lost 5 bases, V lost 5 bases, and 10 bases had no gene match. Per the germline V gene, CDR1 is LGHNA and CDR2 is YSLEER. CDR3 sequence reads: CASSALGDRGLDTQYF. DNA for the CDR3: TGCGCCAGCAGCGCCTTGGGGGACAGGGGTTTAGATACGCAGTATTTT.

This chain connects TRBV6-1 to TRBJ1-5; the D gene is possibly TRBD1 (5 bases). The V end lost 3 bases, the J end lost 7 bases, and 19 bases lay between the germline ends. Germline V gives CDR1 MNHNS, CDR2 SASEGT. The CDR3 consists of 16 residues. CDR3 bases: TGTGCCAGCAGTGAGGGGGGAGTGTCGGGGAAACAGCCCCAGCATTTT. Its protein is CASSEGGVSGKQPQHF.